A selection of T cell receptor beta chains follows, all from one sample in a study of cytotoxic CD8 clonotypes in ibrutinib-treated CLL. TCRdb's copy holds only in-frame clones and misses some; the assay was immunoSEQ multiplex PCR. The sample has more than 300,000 clones, almost 80% seen once. The source was PBMCs, collected before ibrutinib treatment. These receptors were taken from a human donor with chronic lymphocytic leukemia. Each CDR3 is given with its conserved first and last residue. A D gene is named only where the DNA matches it firmly. For some rows the clone size is stated as once, few or many, or as a class when expanded; others skip it.

J gene	clone size	CDR3 length	V gene	D gene	CDR3 protein	CDR3 DNA
TRBJ2-5	.	16	TRBV5-6	TRBD2	CASSSPGTSGSETQYF	TGTGCCAGCAGCTCGCCGGGGACTAGCGGGAGTGAGACCCAGTACTTC
TRBJ1-1	few	11	TRBV20-1	.	CSASPWTGAFF	TGCAGTGCTAGCCCCTGGACCGGGGCTTTCTTT
TRBJ1-2	.	12	TRBV28	.	CASTTPSGGYTF	TGTGCCAGCACGACCCCTTCGGGCGGCTACACCTTC
TRBJ2-7	.	8	TRBV6-6	.	CASYPGNF	TGTGCCAGCTACCCAGGGAACTTC
TRBJ1-2	.	14	TRBV11-2	TRBD1	CASSLDYRGHGYTF	TGTGCCAGCAGCTTAGATTACAGGGGGCATGGCTACACCTTC
TRBJ2-5	.	12	TRBV27	.	CASGWSTGHEHF	TGTGCCAGCGGATGGTCTACGGGACATGAACACTTC
TRBJ2-1	.	12	TRBV7-2	.	CASSLMVYEQFF	TGTGCCAGCAGCTTAATGGTCTATGAGCAGTTCTTC
TRBJ2-7	.	15	TRBV28	.	CASTPRGDGYYEQYF	TGTGCCAGCACCCCAAGGGGGGACGGATACTACGAGCAGTACTTC
TRBJ2-5	.	12	TRBV9	.	CASSYGGETQYF	TGTGCCAGCAGTTACGGCGGGGAGACCCAGTACTTC
TRBJ2-3	few	16	TRBV7-9	TRBD1	CASNRNGQGNQDTQYF	TGTGCCAGCAACAGAAACGGACAGGGTAATCAAGATACGCAGTATTTT
TRBJ1-2	.	13	TRBV30	TRBD1	CAWSVGDSYGYTF	TGTGCCTGGAGTGTCGGGGACAGCTATGGCTACACCTTC
TRBJ2-3	once	13	TRBV4-2	.	CASSRGITDTQYF	TGTGCCAGCAGCCGAGGGATCACAGATACGCAGTATTTT
TRBJ2-4	.	15	TRBV7-2	.	CASSLTRGGGDIQYF	TGTGCCAGCAGCTTGACCCGGGGCGGTGGGGACATTCAGTACTTC
TRBJ2-5	.	10	TRBV18	.	CASWRGTQYF	TGTGCCAGCTGGCGGGGGACCCAGTACTTC
TRBJ2-7	.	15	TRBV7-2	.	CASSPLAGAIYEQYF	TGTGCCAGCAGCCCCCTCGCAGGGGCCATCTACGAGCAGTACTTC
TRBJ2-1	.	16	TRBV7-9	TRBD2	CASSPVAGGRYNEQFF	TGTGCCAGCAGCCCAGTAGCGGGGGGGCGGTACAATGAGCAGTTCTTC
TRBJ2-3	once	18	TRBV7-9	TRBD2	CASSPRGWLAGVEDTQYF	TGTGCCAGCAGCCCCAGGGGGTGGCTAGCGGGAGTTGAAGATACGCAGTATTTT
TRBJ2-2	once	19	TRBV21-1	.	CASSKTSGRALWVTGELFF	TGTGCCAGCAGCAAAACTAGCGGGAGGGCCCTCTGGGTCACCGGGGAGCTGTTTTTT
TRBJ2-5	.	13	TRBV5-4	.	CASSRRGEETQYF	TGTGCCAGCAGCCGGAGGGGGGAAGAGACCCAGTACTTC
TRBJ2-1	.	15	TRBV13	.	CASSPWGSSYNEQFF	TGTGCCAGCAGCCCCTGGGGGAGCTCCTACAATGAGCAGTTCTTC
TRBJ2-3	once	12	TRBV28	.	CASSLRVDTQYF	TGTGCCAGCAGTCTGCGAGTAGATACGCAGTATTTT
TRBJ2-7	.	13	TRBV28	.	CASRKVSGNEQYF	TGTGCCAGCAGAAAGGTATCGGGGAACGAGCAGTACTTC
TRBJ2-2	.	16	TRBV7-6	.	CASSPMGGPNTGELFF	TGTGCCAGCAGCCCGATGGGGGGGCCGAACACCGGGGAGCTGTTTTTT
TRBJ2-3	.	15	TRBV6-1	.	CASSLGYPVVDTQYF	TGTGCCAGCAGCCTGGGCTACCCTGTGGTAGATACGCAGTATTTT
TRBJ2-3	.	13	TRBV28	.	CASSSPSTDTQYF	TGTGCCAGCAGTTCCCCCAGCACAGATACGCAGTATTTT
TRBJ1-5	.	16	TRBV28	.	CASSLPRQGGNQPQHF	TGTGCCAGCAGTTTACCTCGACAAGGGGGTAATCAGCCCCAGCATTTT
TRBJ2-3	.	13	TRBV11-2	.	CASSLLITDTQYF	TGTGCCAGCAGCTTATTAATCACAGATACGCAGTATTTT
TRBJ2-7	.	12	TRBV7-9	.	CASSVIDYEQYF	TGTGCCAGCAGCGTAATTGATTACGAGCAGTACTTC
TRBJ2-7	.	13	TRBV30	.	CAWSPGSSYEQYF	TGTGCCTGGAGTCCCGGGAGCTCCTACGAGCAGTACTTC
TRBJ2-7	.	14	TRBV11-2	.	CASSQTGNSYEQYF	TGTGCCAGCAGTCAGACAGGAAACTCCTACGAGCAGTACTTC
TRBJ2-3	.	16	TRBV11-1	TRBD2	CASSSPGTKHTDTQYF	TGTGCCAGCAGCTCGCCCGGGACTAAACACACAGATACGCAGTATTTT
TRBJ1-2	.	14	TRBV5-4	.	CASSLDRVRLGYTF	TGTGCCAGCAGCTTGGACAGGGTTCGCCTCGGCTACACCTTC
TRBJ2-1	.	15	TRBV18	TRBD2	CASSPSLAGGNEQFF	TGTGCCAGCTCACCAAGTCTAGCGGGAGGCAATGAGCAGTTCTTC
TRBJ2-7	few	12	TRBV2	TRBD2	CASRGLANEQYF	TGTGCCAGCAGAGGACTAGCGAACGAGCAGTACTTC
TRBJ1-3	.	17	TRBV5-1	.	CASSLLAVASSGNTIYF	TGCGCCAGCAGCTTGTTGGCAGTCGCGAGCTCTGGAAACACCATATATTTT
TRBJ2-7	.	13	TRBV5-1	TRBD1	CASRGQAPYEQYF	TGCGCCAGCAGGGGACAGGCTCCCTACGAGCAGTACTTC
TRBJ2-7	once	14	TRBV6-6	TRBD2	CASTSRGLAYEQYF	TGTGCCAGCACCTCGAGAGGACTAGCTTACGAGCAGTACTTC
TRBJ2-2	.	12	TRBV5-4	.	CASSSNTGELFF	TGTGCCAGCAGTTCGAACACCGGGGAGCTGTTTTTT
TRBJ2-1	.	16	TRBV19	TRBD2	CASSITAGGRLNEQFF	TGTGCCAGTAGTATTACGGCGGGAGGAAGGTTAAATGAGCAGTTCTTC
TRBJ2-1	.	15	TRBV4-3	.	CASSQDTANYNEQFF	TGCGCCAGCAGCCAAGATACGGCTAACTACAATGAGCAGTTCTTC
TRBJ2-7	once	15	TRBV15	.	CATSRDPVRGSEQYF	TGTGCCACCAGCAGAGATCCGGTTAGGGGGAGCGAGCAGTACTTC
TRBJ2-5	.	13	TRBV5-4	.	CASGARGYETQYF	TGTGCCAGCGGGGCACGAGGGTATGAGACCCAGTACTTC
TRBJ1-2	.	12	TRBV7-9	.	CASSLGVLGYTF	TGTGCCAGCAGCTTAGGGGTTTTGGGCTACACCTTC
TRBJ1-1	.	15	TRBV4-1	TRBD1	CASSQSEGANTEAFF	TGCGCCAGCAGCCAGTCGGAGGGGGCGAACACTGAAGCTTTCTTT
TRBJ2-7	.	16	TRBV6-5	TRBD1	CASSYPGQGGGYEQYF	TGTGCCAGCAGTTACCCTGGACAGGGGGGAGGCTACGAGCAGTACTTC
TRBJ2-1	.	16	TRBV25-1	TRBD2	CASSEFGTSEIRGQFF	TGTGCCAGCAGTGAATTTGGGACTAGCGAGATTCGAGGTCAGTTCTTC
TRBJ1-1	.	13	TRBV28	TRBD1	CASSVSTGLEAFF	TGTGCCAGCAGTGTATCGACAGGGCTTGAAGCTTTCTTT
TRBJ1-5	.	16	TRBV10-3	.	CAISKADTGSNQPQHF	TGTGCCATCAGCAAGGCAGACACTGGGAGCAATCAGCCCCAGCATTTT
TRBJ1-4	.	15	TRBV5-1	.	CASSLGWTTNEKLFF	TGCGCCAGCAGCTTAGGGTGGACAACTAATGAAAAACTGTTTTTT
TRBJ2-7	.	16	TRBV25-1	.	CASSVGWDAYSYEQYF	TGTGCCAGCAGTGTAGGATGGGACGCCTACTCCTACGAGCAGTACTTC
TRBJ1-3	.	14	TRBV9	.	CASSVGNSGNTIYF	TGTGCCAGCAGCGTAGGTAACTCTGGAAACACCATATATTTT
TRBJ2-7	.	14	TRBV5-4	TRBD2	CASSLGTGGYEQYF	TGTGCCAGCAGCTTGGGGACGGGAGGATACGAGCAGTACTTC
TRBJ2-1	.	12	TRBV18	.	CASSLGNNEQFF	TGTGCCAGCTCACTTGGGAACAATGAGCAGTTCTTC